What follows is one T cell receptor (beta chain) and its context. Its antigen is not identified. The data were obtained in a study of shared clonotypes between healthy human individuals. Findings and caveats of the study: Among donors, the sharing of clonotypes was expected to be influenced by sequencing depth.

Donors included only healthy HIV-negative adults lacking recent acute infections or vaccinations. This table comes from immunoSEQ multiplex PCR, and its TCRdb copy is limited to in-frame clones, with some not included. The data contain fewer than 850,000 clones, around 72% of them singletons. Germline lookup yields CDR1 SGHRS and CDR2 YFSETQ. The CDR3 is made up of 14 amino acids. The ends were cut back, 5 bases at V and 3 bases at J, with 11 bases in the middle. The chain couples TRBV5-1 to TRBJ2-2; D not resolved. This receptor was taken from a woman aged 25 to 39 in good health. The sequencing sample was made of memory CD4+ T cells sorted from blood. Subset described: CD45RA-negative fraction. DNA of the CDR3: TGCGCCAGCAGTCAGGCTACGCACACCGGGGAGCTGTTTTTT. It codes for CASSQATHTGELFF.